This entry lists 16 T cell receptor beta chains sequenced from one sample in a study of blood T cells in healthy people across ages (dated by TCRdb to between 2014 and 2017). Receptor amplification or capture employed 5' RACE. These reads were obtained on an Illumina HiSeq 2500. A second roughly 6 to 12 cycle PCR used a sample-barcoded 5' primer and a J-beta primer mix. TCRdb reanalyzed the raw reads on its own, using fastp at Q25 for trimming and MiXCR for clone calling, and kept in-frame beta chains. Every CDR3 protein is listed once, alongside the most common genes and DNA of its rows. For this sample the table gives around 600,000 distinct CDR3 sequences, of which about 45% were detected only once. The ten largest clones represent 20% to 25% of the sample. The sequenced sample consisted of blood. The receptors were gathered from a man aged 80 or over in good health.

The J gene is TRBJ1-2, the V gene TRBV6-2 or TRBV6-3, with 7 bases lining up with TRBD1. V was clipped by 6 bases and J by 5 bases; unmatched bases: 6. This CDR3 comprises 13 residues. CDR1 is MNHEY, CDR2 SVGEGT, per germline. The CDR3 reads CASRERDRYGYTF. Written as DNA, the CDR3 is TGTGCCAGCAGAGAAAGGGACAGATATGGCTACACCTTC.

The rearrangement links TRBV20-1 to TRBJ2-1; 10 bases match TRBD2. J gave up 4 bases and V 5 bases, and 2 bases lay outside the gene matches. The germline CDR1 and CDR2 sequences are DFQATT and SNEGSKA (reference sequence). The CDR3 totals 13 residues. CDR3 sequence (DNA): TGCAGTGCTCTAGCGGGGGCATACAATGAGCAGTTCTTC. The encoded protein is CSALAGAYNEQFF.

This clonotype appeared many times. The gene calls are TRBV6-6 and TRBJ2-5, with TRBD1 matching 10 bases. Per germline, CDR1 MNHNY and CDR2 SVGAGI (reference sequence). The CDR3 spans 16 residues. The V gene end was trimmed by 4 bases and the J gene end by 4 bases; junction bases not matched to a gene: 9. The CDR3 loop reads CASSSTTGGRRETQYF. The CDR3 DNA reads TGTGCCAGCAGTTCAACGACAGGGGGCCGGCGAGAGACCCAGTACTTC.

This clonotype appeared a few times. This chain joins TRBV5-1 and TRBJ2-7, with D possibly TRBD1 on 5 matching bases. The V gene's germline CDR1 is SGHRS and CDR2 YFSETQ. CDR3 length equals 15 residues. V lost 4 bases to trimming and J lost 2 bases, with 16 bases between them. CDR3 DNA sequence: TGCGCCAGCAGCGAGGACACTTCCTACCCCTACGAGCAGTACTTC. This translates into CASSEDTSYPYEQYF.

The J gene is TRBJ2-1, the V gene TRBV29-1; 7 bases line up with TRBD1. Trimming removed 6 bases from V and 3 bases from J; junction bases left unmatched: 5. The CDR3 runs 13 residues. The germline V gene encodes CDR1 SQVTM and CDR2 ANQGSEA. The CDR3 spells CSVEDRFYNEQFF. CDR3 DNA: TGCAGCGTAGAGGACAGGTTCTACAATGAGCAGTTCTTC.

In its sample, this clonotype was seen once. The chain employs TRBV5-1 and TRBJ2-5; 9 positions agree with TRBD2. V lost 10 bases to trimming and J lost 2 bases; unmatched junction nucleotides: 6. Looked up from germline, CDR1 is SGHRS and CDR2 is YFSETQ. The CDR3 covers 13 residues. The CDR3 spells CACGGGQQETQYF. The CDR3, as DNA: TGCGCCTGCGGGGGGGGACAACAAGAGACCCAGTACTTC.

Only a few counts were recorded for this clonotype. The gene calls are TRBV4-3 and TRBJ2-2; 10 bases are shared with TRBD2. This CDR3 spans 15 amino acids. CDR1 and CDR2 from the germline V gene are LGHNA and YSLEER. V dropped 4 bases and J dropped 7; count of bases not matched to a gene: 6. The CDR3 protein is CASSPELAGFGELFF. The CDR3, as DNA: TGCGCCAGCAGCCCAGAACTAGCGGGGTTCGGGGAGCTGTTTTTT.

The rearrangement uses TRBV7-6 and TRBJ2-6, with D perhaps TRBD1 (6 bases). The CDR3 covers 19 residues. Germline V CDR1 and CDR2: SGHVS, FNYEAQ. V was shortened by 0 bases and J by 4 bases, with 19 bases between the two germline ends. This chain's CDR3 is CASSLAPQGVASGANVLTF. CDR3 coding DNA: TGTGCCAGCAGCTTAGCCCCACAGGGAGTCGCTAGCGGGGCCAACGTCCTGACTTTC.

The chain employs TRBV5-5 and TRBJ1-4, with 7 bases lining up with TRBD1. This CDR3 is built from 16 residues. The germline V gene encodes CDR1 SGHKS and CDR2 YYEKEE (reference sequence). Trimming at V came to 2 bases and at J to 8 bases, leaving 12 bases not matched to a gene. The CDR3 is CASSFRGQPGGEKLFF. DNA for the CDR3: TGTGCCAGCAGCTTTCGGGGACAGCCCGGGGGGGAAAAACTGTTTTTT.

The chain has TRBV15 and TRBJ2-5, with 10 bases fitting TRBD2. V lost 3 bases, J lost 11 bases, and 18 bases stayed unmatched. The germline gives CDR1 LNHNV, CDR2 YYDKDF (reference sequence). The CDR3 is 17 residues long. Here the CDR3 reads CATSSPLAGGFSDEQYF. DNA for the CDR3: TGTGCCACCAGCAGTCCGTTAGCGGGGGGATTTTCGGATGAGCAGTACTTC.

This clonotype was counted many times. The chain couples TRBV13 to TRBJ2-1; a possible D gene is TRBD2 (5 bases). CDR3 size: 12 residues. From germline, CDR1 is PRHDT and CDR2 FYEKMQ (reference sequence). Trimming left V 1 base short and J 8 bases short, with 6 bases between. Here the CDR3 reads CASSLAGYEQFF. CDR3 in DNA: TGTGCCAGCAGCTTAGCGGGATATGAGCAGTTCTTC.

The chain uses TRBV5-1 and TRBJ2-7, with D perhaps matching TRBD1 (6 bases). Trimming took off 4 bases at V and 0 bases at J, with 23 bases between the two ends. Germline loops: CDR1 SGHRS, CDR2 YFSETQ. This CDR3 spans 18 amino acids. This CDR3 reads CASSPLGGGTGSSYEQYF. CDR3 coding DNA: TGCGCCAGCAGCCCCCTGGGTGGGGGAACAGGGAGCTCCTACGAGCAGTACTTC.

This chain joins TRBV20-1 and TRBJ2-1, with no clear D. V lost 8 bases, J lost 3 bases, and 14 bases lay in between. Germline CDR1 DFQATT, CDR2 SNEGSKA (reference sequence). CDR3 length: 13 amino acids. The CDR3 region has the DNA TGCAGTCTGGCTCGGAAACACTACAATGAGCAGTTCTTC. Protein sequence: CSLARKHYNEQFF.

The chain employs TRBV6-2 or TRBV6-3 and TRBJ2-5; 9 bases fit TRBD2. The last part of the DNA fits TRBJ2-7 better; the J call may be wrong. Germline CDR1 MNHEY, CDR2 SVGEGT. The CDR3 is 15 residues long. CDR3 sequence: CASSVSGGTYYEQYF. The DNA for the CDR3 is TGTGCCAGCAGCGTCAGCGGGGGGACCTACTACGAGCAGTACTTC.

This clonotype was observed a few times. The chain carries TRBV2 and TRBJ1-1; D gene ambiguous. The CDR3 is 14 amino acids. Germline assignment: CDR1 SNHLY and CDR2 FYNNEI. The germline V and J ends were trimmed by 3 bases and 4 bases, with 12 bases remaining between them. CDR3 bases: TGTGCCAGCAGTGAGGATGCTAAGGGCACTGAAGCTTTCTTT. Translation gives CASSEDAKGTEAFF. Full variable domain (missing parts from reference TRBV2 and TRBJ1-1): EPEVTQTPSHQVTQMGQEVILRCVPISNHLYFYWYRQILGQKVEFLVSFYNNEISEKSEIFDDQFSVERPDGSNFTLKIRSTKLEDSAMYFCASSEDAKGTEAFFGQGTRLTVV.

This clonotype was seen only a few times. The rearrangement joins TRBV12-3 or TRBV12-4 to TRBJ1-2; D uncertain. This CDR3 has 13 amino acids. The V end lost 8 bases, the J end lost 4 bases, and 14 bases lay between the germline ends. CDR3 amino acids: CASGVAGLYGYTF. DNA of the CDR3: TGTGCCAGCGGGGTGGCAGGCCTCTATGGCTACACCTTC.